These T cell receptor beta chains were read from a single sample in a study of CD8+ T cells in alopecia areata. The method was immunoSEQ multiplex PCR; TCRdb's version includes in-frame clones alone and lacks a portion of them. The table includes 150,000 to 200,000 clones, about 67% detected once. This sample comprised CD8+ T cells sorted from blood, obtained at week 0. The receptors here all came from a human donor with alopecia areata. The conserved cysteine and the conserved F or W are not part of the CDR3 here. Each record gives: V gene, CDR3 protein.

v_gene: TRBV2; CDR3aa: ASSYYLTDGYT
v_gene: TRBV27; CDR3aa: ASRGKRGYGYT
v_gene: TRBV6-5; CDR3aa: ASSYSAGGREKLF
v_gene: TRBV14; CDR3aa: ASSPVWSSTDTQY
v_gene: TRBV7-9; CDR3aa: ASSLGGHPQH
v_gene: TRBV27; CDR3aa: ASSLWGQETQY
v_gene: TRBV6-5; CDR3aa: ASSYGYGGWTEAF
v_gene: TRBV29-1; CDR3aa: SVRDRNQPQH
v_gene: TRBV7-9; CDR3aa: ASSLVPRGEQF
v_gene: TRBV9; CDR3aa: ASSVVYGTANTEAF
v_gene: TRBV13; CDR3aa: ASSSAGELF
v_gene: TRBV27; CDR3aa: ASSSHRASDTEAF
v_gene: TRBV27; CDR3aa: ASSLGQGDTEAF
v_gene: TRBV7-9; CDR3aa: ASSLMVTSGDQETQY
v_gene: TRBV5-1; CDR3aa: ASSPPQSYEQY
v_gene: TRBV13; CDR3aa: ASTARSNEQF
v_gene: TRBV13; CDR3aa: ASRGPGGNTEAF
v_gene: TRBV2; CDR3aa: AIRENIQY
v_gene: TRBV18; CDR3aa: ASSPPGRGNNQPQH
v_gene: TRBV7-9; CDR3aa: ASSPYPAGANVLT
v_gene: TRBV15; CDR3aa: ATSEWDSQETQY
v_gene: TRBV10-3; CDR3aa: AISEPGGGQPQH
v_gene: TRBV7-9; CDR3aa: ASSLVGTGPNYGYT
v_gene: TRBV2; CDR3aa: ASSAGTDYEQY
v_gene: TRBV5-4; CDR3aa: ASSLGLLGADIQY
v_gene: TRBV29-1; CDR3aa: SVEGTGNTGELF
v_gene: TRBV30; CDR3aa: AWSGGGPNEQF
v_gene: TRBV5-6; CDR3aa: ASSSGQTQPQH
v_gene: TRBV10-3; CDR3aa: AISERVGTLGEQY
v_gene: TRBV30; CDR3aa: AWRGEGTGSYEQY
v_gene: TRBV9; CDR3aa: ASTVSQGGNEQF
v_gene: TRBV6-6; CDR3aa: ASRFLRGPNEKLF
v_gene: TRBV7-9; CDR3aa: ASSLGYGESYGYT
v_gene: TRBV5-6; CDR3aa: ASSFGLAGGIEQF
v_gene: TRBV5-6; CDR3aa: ASSLPGSNQPQH
v_gene: TRBV13; CDR3aa: ASRDPGLGAADTQY
v_gene: TRBV30; CDR3aa: AWSFGTGANEQF